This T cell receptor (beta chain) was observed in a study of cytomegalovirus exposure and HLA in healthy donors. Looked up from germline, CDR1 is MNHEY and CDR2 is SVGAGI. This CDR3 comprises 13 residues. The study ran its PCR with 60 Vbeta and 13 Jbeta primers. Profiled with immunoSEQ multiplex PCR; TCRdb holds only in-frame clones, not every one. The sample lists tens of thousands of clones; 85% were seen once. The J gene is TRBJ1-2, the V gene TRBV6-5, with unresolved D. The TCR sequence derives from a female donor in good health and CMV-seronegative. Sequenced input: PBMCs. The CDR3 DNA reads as TGTGCTTGCGAGGCTGTAGCTAACTATGGCTACACCTTC. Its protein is CACEAVANYGYTF.